One and the same sample provided the 27 T cell receptor beta chains below, sequenced in a study of cytomegalovirus exposure and HLA in healthy donors. Assay used: immunoSEQ multiplex PCR; TCRdb lists only in-frame clones, some missing. The table records some 120,000 clones, 85% of them present only once. Sequences were obtained from PBMCs. The receptors were gathered from a woman between 25 and 40 years old in good health and CMV-seronegative.

The chain's CDR3 is CASSLGGGRRSDTQYF. For the CDR3, the DNA is TGTGCCAGCAGCTTAGGCGGAGGGAGGAGGTCAGATACGCAGTATTTT. This chain uses TRBV11-3 with TRBJ2-3; maybe TRBD2 (6 bases). CDR3 length equals 16 residues. Germline V CDR1 and CDR2: SGHNT, YENEEA. V lost 1 base and J 4 bases, leaving 15 bases between the germline ends.

J is TRBJ1-5 and V is TRBV19, with 7 nucleotides matching TRBD1. This CDR3 has 13 residues. Looked up from germline, CDR1 is LNHDA and CDR2 is SQIVND (reference sequence). The V and J ends lost 7 bases and 7 bases, in that order; junction bases with no gene match: 7. The CDR3 sequence is CASTGGKGQPQHF. The CDR3, as DNA: TGTGCCAGTACAGGGGGTAAGGGGCAGCCCCAGCATTTT.

CDR3 sequence reads: CASSLVVGELFF. In DNA, the CDR3 is TGCGCCAGCAGCTTGGTAGTCGGGGAGCTGTTTTTT. This rearrangement joins TRBV5-1 to TRBJ2-2; D remains ambiguous. CDR3 length: 12 amino acids. With 0 bases removed from V and 7 bases from J, the gap between germline ends came to 4 bases. Germline V gives CDR1 SGHRS, CDR2 YFSETQ.

The chain is built from TRBV6-5 and TRBJ1-5; D is possibly TRBD1 (5 bases). V lost 5 bases to trimming and J lost 4 bases, with 9 bases between them. Germline V CDR1 and CDR2: MNHEY, SVGAGI. This CDR3 comprises 13 residues. The CDR3 region has the DNA TGTGCCAGCAGTGGCAGGGTAAATCAGCCCCAGCATTTT. Translation gives CASSGRVNQPQHF.

The chain couples TRBV7-9 to TRBJ2-3, with 9 bases matching TRBD1. This CDR3 is 16 amino acids long. Germline assignment: CDR1 SEHNR and CDR2 FQNEAQ (reference sequence). V trimming: 1 base; J trimming: 0 bases; junction bases outside the gene matches: 2. CDR3 sequence reads: CASSLDGTGSTDTQYF. DNA for the CDR3: TGTGCCAGCAGCTTAGATGGGACAGGGAGCACAGATACGCAGTATTTT. The full variable domain, rest sourced from reference TRBV7-9 and TRBJ2-3, is DTGVSQNPRHKITKRGQNVTFRCDPISEHNRLYWYRQTLGQGPEFLTYFQNEAQLEKSRLLSDRFSAERPKGSFSTLEIQRTEQGDSAMYLCASSLDGTGSTDTQYFGPGTRLTVL.

This clone was seen a few times. The J gene is TRBJ2-7, the V gene TRBV7-9; 10 bases are shared with TRBD2. CDR1 and CDR2 from the germline V gene are SEHNR and FQNEAQ (reference sequence). The CDR3 consists of 15 residues. J lost 3 bases, V lost 5 bases, and 7 bases had no gene match. CDR3 loop: CASSRSGGAVYEQYF. The CDR3, as DNA: TGTGCCAGCAGCCGAAGCGGGGGGGCCGTCTACGAGCAGTACTTC.

The gene calls are TRBV6-6 and TRBJ1-5; D unresolved. V lost 2 bases and J lost 0, with 8 bases in between. In germline, CDR1 is MNHNY, CDR2 SVGAGI (reference sequence). There are 15 residues in the CDR3. CDR3 coding DNA: TGTGCCAGCAGTTACCAGGAACCTAGCAATCAGCCCCAGCATTTT. This gives the protein CASSYQEPSNQPQHF.

The gene calls are TRBV19 and TRBJ1-5, with TRBD1 matching over 9 bases. The CDR3 sequence is 14 residues long. Trimming cost V 3 bases and J 4 bases; bases outside gene matches: 1. The V gene's germline CDR1 is LNHDA and CDR2 SQIVND (reference sequence). For the CDR3, the DNA is TGTGCCAGTAGTATGGGACAGGGTAATCAGCCCCAGCATTTT. Its protein is CASSMGQGNQPQHF. Based on the CDR3 plus reference TRBV19 and TRBJ1-5, the full variable domain is DGGITQSPKYLFRKEGQNVTLSCEQNLNHDAMYWYRQDPGQGLRLIYYSQIVNDFQKGDIAEGYSVSREKKESFPLTVTSAQKNPTAFYLCASSMGQGNQPQHFGDGTRLSIL.

This clone was counted between two and nine times. The chain combines TRBV6-4 with TRBJ1-2; 8 bases line up with TRBD1. The junction had 12 bases not matched to a gene; V was cut back by 4 bases and J by 8 bases. The length of the CDR3 is 15 residues. The germline gives CDR1 MRHNA, CDR2 SNTAGT. The CDR3 DNA is TGTGCCAGCAGTGCCCATCGGACAGGGAGCGAGGGCTACACCTTC. Its protein is CASSAHRTGSEGYTF.

This rearrangement joins TRBV13 to TRBJ1-2, with TRBD1 identical over 10 bases. After removal of 0 bases from V and 7 bases from J, the junction contained 5 bases not matched to a gene. The CDR3 consists of 15 residues. Germline values: CDR1 PRHDT, CDR2 FYEKMQ (reference sequence). The CDR3 sequence: CASSLGTGGEGGYTF. In DNA form, the CDR3 reads TGTGCCAGCAGCTTAGGGACAGGGGGCGAAGGTGGCTACACCTTC.

The chain is built from TRBV2 and TRBJ1-1; TRBD1 agrees at 7 bases. Germline CDR1 and CDR2: SNHLY and FYNNEI. The CDR3 sequence is 14 residues long. Trimming took 5 bases from V and 5 from J; bases not matched to a gene: 8. CDR3 DNA sequence: TGTGCCAGCAGTCGTTCACAGGGGTGGACTGAAGCTTTCTTT. Translation gives CASSRSQGWTEAFF.

The chain joins TRBV18 to TRBJ1-1, with TRBD1 matching 8 bases. With V trimmed by 0 bases and J by 5 bases, 5 bases remained unmatched. From germline, CDR1 is KGHSH and CDR2 LQKENI. This CDR3 has 15 amino acids. The CDR3 DNA reads as TGTGCCAGCTCACCACCGCAGGGGGCTTGGACTGAAGCTTTCTTT. Amino acid sequence: CASSPPQGAWTEAFF. The variable domain in full, with the rest retrieved from reference TRBV18 and TRBJ1-1, is NAGVMQNPRHLVRRRGQEARLRCSPMKGHSHVYWYRQLPEEGLKFMVYLQKENIIDESGMPKERFSAEFPKEGPSILRIQQVVRGDSAAYFCASSPPQGAWTEAFFGQGTRLTVV.

The chain has TRBV6-1 and TRBJ2-5, with 7 nucleotides matching TRBD1. The trim removed 2 bases at V and 5 bases at J, leaving 11 bases unmatched. Germline CDR1 is MNHNS and CDR2 is SASEGT. CDR3 size: 16 residues. The CDR3 sequence: CASSEKGRGRWETQYF. CDR3 DNA: TGTGCCAGCAGTGAAAAGGGAAGGGGGCGATGGGAGACCCAGTACTTC.

The chain combines TRBV5-1 with TRBJ2-7; possibly TRBD1 for D (5 bases). Trimming pared 5 bases from V and 2 bases from J, leaving 14 bases between. There are 14 residues in the CDR3. From germline, CDR1 is SGHRS and CDR2 YFSETQ. This CDR3 reads CASRTDWGTYEQYF. The CDR3 coding sequence is TGCGCCAGCAGGACTGACTGGGGCACCTACGAGCAGTACTTC.

CDR3 region: CSVVDRPAEQYF. Here the CDR3 DNA reads TGCAGCGTCGTGGACAGACCGGCCGAGCAGTACTTC. This chain links TRBV29-1 with TRBJ2-7; possible D gene TRBD1, 6 bases. Germline V gives CDR1 SQVTM, CDR2 ANQGSEA. The V gene lost 6 bases and the J gene lost 6 bases, with 15 bases spanning the gap. This CDR3 spans 12 amino acids.

The chain is built from TRBV7-2 and TRBJ2-7, with 8 positions matching TRBD2. CDR3 length: 18 residues. The germline CDR1 and CDR2 sequences are SGHTA and FQGNSA. V shed 5 bases and J 4 bases; nucleotides not matched to a gene: 19. The CDR3 DNA reads TGTGCCAGCAGCGCATCTTCCCCGGGGCGGGGGGCTAATTACGAGCAGTACTTC. Encoded protein: CASSASSPGRGANYEQYF.

V usage is TRBV6-6 and J usage is TRBJ2-3; the D is unclear. This CDR3 region has 13 residues. V lost 8 bases and J 2 bases, leaving 11 bases between the germline ends. Germline lookup yields CDR1 MNHNY and CDR2 SVGAGI (reference sequence). The CDR3 DNA reads as TGTGCCAGCTCAGAGGATCCCACAGATACGCAGTATTTT. It translates to CASSEDPTDTQYF.

The rearrangement joins TRBV27 to TRBJ2-5; 9 nucleotides match TRBD2. The CDR3 contains 16 residues. Germline CDR1 MNHEY, CDR2 SMNVEV (reference sequence). The V gene end was trimmed by 0 bases and the J gene end by 5 bases; junction bases not matched to a gene: 7. The chain's CDR3 is CASSLSLGLARETQYF. For the CDR3, the DNA is TGTGCCAGCAGTTTATCGCTGGGACTAGCTAGGGAGACCCAGTACTTC.

This clone was observed a few times. This chain links TRBV7-2 with TRBJ2-2; 10 bases are shared with TRBD1. The CDR3 contains 16 residues. Per the germline V gene, CDR1 is SGHTA and CDR2 is FQGNSA. J lost 4 bases, V lost 2 bases, and 4 bases had no gene match. CDR3 sequence: CASSLSRTGGTGELFF. The CDR3 DNA follows: TGTGCCAGCAGCTTATCTCGGACAGGGGGCACCGGGGAGCTGTTTTTT.

The chain joins TRBV27 to TRBJ2-2, with a possible D match to TRBD1 (5 bases). Trimming took 1 base from V and 7 from J, leaving 13 bases between them. The CDR3 is 15 residues long. Germline CDR1 MNHEY, CDR2 SMNVEV (reference sequence). Here the CDR3 reads CASSLLGARGGELFF. For the CDR3, the DNA is TGTGCCAGCAGTTTATTAGGGGCGAGAGGCGGGGAGCTGTTTTTT.

The chain uses TRBV12-5 and TRBJ2-2; D may be TRBD2 (6 bases). The germline V and J ends were trimmed by 4 bases and 1 base, with 10 bases remaining between them. This CDR3 region has 15 residues. CDR1 is LGHNT, CDR2 FRNRAP, per germline. The CDR3 bases are TGTGCTAGTGGTTGGTTGGGGGGGAACACCGGGGAGCTGTTTTTT. Translated, it gives CASGWLGGNTGELFF.

This clone was seen a handful of times. Within the sample, other DNA sequences also encode this same CDR3. The chain combines TRBV2 with TRBJ2-1; 9 bases are shared with TRBD2. This CDR3 contains 15 residues. Germline V CDR1 and CDR2: SNHLY, FYNNEI. Trimming removed 6 bases from V and 4 bases from J; junction bases left unmatched: 7. The CDR3 reads CASRRTSGSYNEQFF. Here the CDR3 DNA reads TGTGCCAGCAGGAGAACTAGCGGGTCTTACAATGAGCAGTTCTTC.

The chain employs TRBV11-2 and TRBJ1-2, with TRBD1 identical over 7 bases. From germline, CDR1 is SGHAT and CDR2 FQNNGV. Trimming took 1 base from V and 4 from J; bases not matched to a gene: 6. The CDR3 contains 15 residues. DNA for the CDR3: TGTGCCAGCAGCTTAGCAGGGGGGTTGCTCTATGGCTACACCTTC. The encoded protein is CASSLAGGLLYGYTF.

This sequence joins TRBV7-9 and TRBJ1-1; no definite D call. V was clipped by 2 bases and J by 6 bases, with 4 bases between them. CDR1 SEHNR and CDR2 FQNEAQ come from the germline V gene (reference sequence). CDR3 length: 11 amino acids. For the CDR3, the DNA is TGTGCCAGCAGCTTACTCTCTGAAGCTTTCTTT. Its protein product is CASSLLSEAFF.

The V and J genes are TRBV29-1 and TRBJ2-5; possibly TRBD1 for D (5 bases). Deletions cut 4 bases from V and 1 base from J, with 13 bases between. This CDR3 is built from 14 residues. The germline CDR1 and CDR2 sequences are SQVTM and ANQGSEA. CDR3 sequence (DNA): TGCAGCGTTGTCAGACAGCCTACCCAAGAGACCCAGTACTTC. Translating it yields CSVVRQPTQETQYF.

J is TRBJ2-7 and V is TRBV5-8; D is uncertain. In germline, CDR1 is SGHTS, CDR2 YDEGEE. The CDR3 has 12 amino acids. The V end lost 0 bases, the J end lost 6 bases, and 7 bases lay between the germline ends. In nucleotides, the CDR3 is TGTGCCAGCAGCTTGGTGCCAGTCGAGCAGTACTTC. As protein: CASSLVPVEQYF.

The gene calls are TRBV7-9 and TRBJ2-3; 15 positions agree with TRBD2. The CDR3 length is 19 residues. Trimming cost V 5 bases and J 6 bases; bases outside gene matches: 15. Germline V gives CDR1 SEHNR, CDR2 FQNEAQ (reference sequence). In DNA, the CDR3 is TGTGCCAGCAGCCTGGGACTAGCGGGGGGCCTACTTACATCGGATACGCAGTATTTT. Protein: CASSLGLAGGLLTSDTQYF.